This passage covers 18 T cell receptor beta chains from one sample sequenced in a study of OX40 agonist ivuxolimab in advanced cancers. Only in-frame clones appear in the TCRdb table, and some are missing; sequencing was by immunoSEQ multiplex PCR. The data hold about 83,000 clones, with 70% to 85% observed a single time. Sequences were derived from CD4+ or CD8+ T cells sorted from blood, sampled in a trial of the OX40 agonist ivuxolimab. The receptor source for this set is an adult with an advanced solid tumor such as melanoma, head and neck, liver or kidney cancer.

The chain carries TRBV7-3 and TRBJ2-3; D unclear. The CDR3 has 14 residues. The ends were cut back, 5 bases at V and 4 bases at J, with 13 bases in the middle. Germline values: CDR1 SGHTA, CDR2 FQGTGA. The CDR3 sequence is CASSPSQASDTQYF. CDR3 coding DNA: TGTGCCAGCAGCCCCTCCCAGGCCTCAGATACGCAGTATTTT.

The gene calls are TRBV7-3 and TRBJ1-2, with 8 bases matching TRBD1. The length of the CDR3 is 14 residues. The germline CDR1 and CDR2 sequences are SGHTA and FQGTGA. Losses at the gene ends were 3 bases for V and 8 bases for J; bases not matched to a gene: 8. The CDR3 here is CASSLGDRGEGYTF. The CDR3 coding sequence is TGTGCCAGCAGCTTGGGTGACAGGGGAGAGGGCTACACCTTC.

This clone appeared a few times. The CDR3 loop reads CATSGNTGELFF. In nucleotides, the CDR3 is TGTGCCACCTCAGGGAACACCGGGGAGCTGTTTTTT. The chain recombines TRBV2 with TRBJ2-2, with no clear D. Germline assignment: CDR1 SNHLY and CDR2 FYNNEI. Deletions cut 10 bases from V and 1 base from J, with 7 bases between. The CDR3 length is 12 residues.

The genes are TRBV7-3 and TRBJ2-5, with D perhaps TRBD1 (6 bases). The CDR3 loop spans 16 amino acids. V shed 0 bases and J shed 4 bases, with 15 bases lying between them. Germline values: CDR1 SGHTA, CDR2 FQGTGA. CDR3 sequence: CASSLTGTKGVETQYF. As DNA, the CDR3 is TGTGCCAGCAGCTTAACGGGGACAAAGGGAGTAGAGACCCAGTACTTC.

Only one count was recorded for this clone. The rearrangement joins TRBV2 to TRBJ1-5; TRBD1 matches at 7 bases. The germline CDR1 and CDR2 sequences are SNHLY and FYNNEI. J gave up 3 bases and V 6 bases, and 5 bases lay outside the gene matches. The CDR3 is made up of 14 amino acids. The CDR3 loop reads CASSSGQYNQPQHF. CDR3 nucleotide sequence: TGTGCCAGCAGCTCGGGACAGTACAATCAGCCCCAGCATTTT.

The chain links TRBV27 to TRBJ2-7; unclear D gene. CDR3 size: 16 residues. The germline CDR1 and CDR2 sequences are MNHEY and SMNVEV (reference sequence). Between the trimmed V and J ends, which lost 5 bases and 10 bases, there was a span of 27 bases. In DNA form, the CDR3 reads TGTGCCAGCAGTCCCCCTGGGTCGACGGGCGCGAAGGGACAGTACTTC. The encoded protein is CASSPPGSTGAKGQYF.

This clone was detected only a few times. This chain uses TRBV7-8 with TRBJ1-5; TRBD1 agrees at 7 bases. The junction had 8 bases not matched to a gene; V was cut back by 3 bases and J by 6 bases. CDR1 and CDR2 (germline): SGHVS, FQNEAQ. This CDR3 is 15 amino acids long. For the CDR3, the DNA is TGTGCCAGCAGCTTCAACCGACAGGGTGGTCAGCCCCAGCATTTT. It encodes CASSFNRQGGQPQHF.

J is TRBJ2-7 and V is TRBV19, with 9 nucleotides matching TRBD1. CDR3 length: 14 amino acids. V lost 6 bases and J lost 3; bases outside the gene matches: 6. Germline V gene data show CDR1 as LNHDA and CDR2 as SQIVND (reference sequence). CDR3 loop: CASRPGTGLYEQYF. The CDR3 DNA follows: TGTGCCAGTAGACCCGGGACAGGGCTCTACGAGCAGTACTTC.

This clone was counted a single time. The chain carries TRBV5-1 and TRBJ2-7; TRBD1 or TRBD2 may be the D gene (5 bases each). V was trimmed by 3 bases and J by 0 bases, leaving 19 bases between them. Germline V gene data show CDR1 as SGHRS and CDR2 as YFSETQ. There are 17 residues in the CDR3. CDR3 protein: CASSSRDPNWGSYEQYF. The DNA of the CDR3 is TGCGCCAGCAGCTCCCGGGACCCCAACTGGGGCTCCTACGAGCAGTACTTC.

V is TRBV19 and J is TRBJ2-7; D perhaps matches TRBD1 (6 bases). In germline, CDR1 is LNHDA, CDR2 SQIVND (reference sequence). The CDR3 contains 14 residues. V lost 5 bases to trimming and J lost 3 bases, with 14 bases between them. Here the CDR3 reads CASSDPRGHYEQYF. The CDR3 coding sequence is TGTGCCAGTAGTGACCCAAGGGGACACTACGAGCAGTACTTC.

The chain uses TRBV6-5 and TRBJ1-2; D may be TRBD1 (6 bases). The germline V and J ends were trimmed by 4 bases and 8 bases, with 11 bases remaining between them. This CDR3 contains 12 residues. Germline assignment: CDR1 MNHEY and CDR2 SVGAGI. Written as DNA, the CDR3 is TGTGCCAGCAGTTCCGGGGGCGACGGCTACACCTTC. It translates to CASSSGGDGYTF.

The chain couples TRBV7-2 to TRBJ1-1; D is ambiguous. Germline V CDR1 and CDR2: SGHTA, FQGNSA. V was trimmed by 2 bases and J by 11 bases, leaving 15 bases between them. The CDR3 consists of 13 residues. The CDR3 DNA is TGTGCCAGCAGCTTAAGGCCCAGAGTCGAGGCTTTCTTT. It yields the protein CASSLRPRVEAFF.

This chain connects TRBV6-5 to TRBJ2-3, with D perhaps assigned TRBD1 or TRBD2 (5 bases each). Trimming stripped 6 bases from V and 2 bases from J, with 15 bases between. Germline V lookup: CDR1 MNHEY, CDR2 SVGAGI. The CDR3 is 15 residues long. The CDR3 sequence: CASSPDEGTTDTQYF. As DNA, the CDR3 is TGTGCCAGCAGCCCCGATGAAGGGACCACAGATACGCAGTATTTT.

This clone was seen a handful of times. V is TRBV6-5 and J is TRBJ2-7, with D possibly matching TRBD2 (5 bases). V was cut by 0 bases and J by 3 bases, with 9 bases left in between. The CDR3 has 14 amino acids. Germline V lookup: CDR1 MNHEY, CDR2 SVGAGI. CDR3 nucleotides: TGTGCCAGCAGTTACTCGAGGGTTGGCTACGAGCAGTACTTC. Amino acid sequence: CASSYSRVGYEQYF.

The V call is TRBV5-1, the J call TRBJ2-3, with D possibly TRBD2 on 6 matching bases. The CDR3 contains 12 residues. Trimming removed 4 bases at V and 8 bases at J, with 11 bases between. Germline values: CDR1 SGHRS, CDR2 YFSETQ. The CDR3 DNA sequence: TGCGCCAGCAGCCCGCCGGGGGTTACGCAGTATTTT. Residues: CASSPPGVTQYF.

The rearrangement uses TRBV5-1 and TRBJ2-7; D call uncertain. V was pared by 5 bases and J by 2 bases, with 11 bases between. CDR3 length equals 13 residues. Germline CDR1 SGHRS, CDR2 YFSETQ. As DNA, the CDR3 is TGCGCCAGCAGGTCAAGCGCCACCTACGAGCAGTACTTC. As protein: CASRSSATYEQYF.

This chain uses TRBV7-9 with TRBJ2-7; D ambiguous. Germline V gene lookup returns CDR1 SEHNR and CDR2 FQNEAQ (reference sequence). The CDR3 covers 18 residues. The V end lost 3 bases, the J end lost 0 bases, and 21 bases lay between the germline ends. CDR3 loop: CASSLARGLSYLSYEQYF. The CDR3 nucleotides are TGTGCCAGCAGCTTGGCTAGAGGCTTATCTTACCTCTCCTACGAGCAGTACTTC.

The chain recombines TRBV6-5 with TRBJ1-2; the D gene is possibly TRBD1 (5 bases). Trimming took 10 bases from V and 7 from J, leaving 19 bases between them. The CDR3 sequence is 13 residues long. CDR1 is MNHEY, CDR2 SVGAGI, per germline. DNA of the CDR3: TGTGCCACCGGAGGAGGGGCGCGGGCTGGCTACACCTTC. Protein product: CATGGGARAGYTF.